This T cell receptor beta chain was sequenced during a study of blood T cell repertoires in COVID-19 (dated by TCRdb to about 2020). Background for the entire study: The collaborator samples originated in the United States, Italy and Spain and spanned the acute and convalescent phases of COVID-19. The prospective study material was composed of cDNA or gDNA derived from T cells, B-cell-depleted T cells, or PBMCs. Subjects who had been exposed to COVID-19, were actively infected with it, or had recovered from it provided the deeply sampled blood TCRbeta repertoires that made up the dataset. The repertoires were made available in a free public database intended to serve as a resource for research on the immune response to SARS-CoV-2. Samples came from the ongoing ImmuneRACE study (first 160 participants) plus 1,254 subjects from 6 global collaborators. Nearly every sample came with metadata listing a de-identified subject ID, COVID-19 status, age in years and sex. HLA class I and class II types, where available, came from metadata supplied by the sample provider rather than from assay-based typing.

Including cysteine and phenylalanine, the CDR3 has 13 amino acids. The entry retains the CDR3 DNA only, 39 bases that are in frame from base 1. Germline trimming amounts to 3 bases on V and 7 bases on J, with 3 as the count of junction bases outside the gene matches. CDR1 and CDR2 (SGHVS, FNYEAQ) derive from the germline V gene. The immunoSEQ Assay, a bias-controlled multiplex PCR, was used to amplify TCRbeta CDR3 regions from genomic DNA. In the original analysis: Nucleated cell counts per sample were estimated from amplification of reference gene primers within the assay. Sequence reads were collapsed and filtered to measure the absolute abundance of every unique TCRbeta CDR3 rearrangement. For each sample, productive Simpson clonality was calculated as the square root of Simpson's diversity index across productive rearrangements. TCRdb mirrors the immuneACCESS table, restricted to in-frame sequences. Some clones are absent from its copies; in checked studies, under half trace to an unresolved V gene, and the reason for the others is unknown. V and J calls and clone size are as listed in that table; D and trimming were resolved from the DNA. The table for this sample lists 85,000 to 130,000 clones; 91% of them were counted only once. The top ten hold roughly 5.6% of the sample.

Worth noting for this clone: Its cognate antigen has yet to be identified. No base quality information exists; no much larger clone differs at one position.

What the study reported, not specific to this receptor: Clinical and demographic metadata were provided uncurated, with the amount varying by source and participant.

Each collaborating institution followed its own protocols to collect whole blood in K2EDTA tubes. For TCRbeta analysis, collaborator samples were shipped as frozen whole blood, as isolated PBMCs, or as DNA extracted from either sample type. This chain joins TRBV7-6 to TRBJ2-7, and TRBD1 aligns with 10 junction nucleotides. The sample comprised peripheral blood. The clonotype comes from a human donor in a cohort sampled during active COVID-19. The sequenced DNA is TGTGCCAGCAGCTTGGGGACAGGGGAAGAGCAGTACTTC. Its protein product is CASSLGTGEEQYF.